This entry lists 17 T cell receptor beta chains sequenced from one sample in a study of regulatory T cells in long-lasting Graves disease. iRepertoire HTBI primers and Arm-PCR of CDR3 regions built TCR beta libraries. MiXCR, applied by TCRdb to the multiplex PCR reads, yields one record per CDR3 protein. The table lists 600,000 to 800,000 distinct CDR3 sequences, 25% to 30% of them singletons. The time point is: persistent/refractory GD, antithyroid drugs over 5 years with positive TRAb. PBMC-extracted RNA yielded the TCR library. Sequencing used peripheral blood mononuclear cells (PBMCs), obtained when the disease was refractory, from a patient treated with antithyroid drugs. The receptors were sampled from a female donor with Graves disease.

This chain joins TRBV12-3 or TRBV12-4 and TRBJ2-2; 9 bases are a match to TRBD1. The V gene end was trimmed by 6 bases and the J gene end by 6 bases; junction bases not matched to a gene: 8. This CDR3 spans 15 amino acids. CDR3 protein: CASRRQGGVAGELFF. CDR3 coding DNA: TGTGCCAGCAGGCGACAGGGGGGGGTGGCCGGGGAGCTGTTTTTT.

This clonotype was seen a few times. The V call is TRBV12-3 or TRBV12-4, the J call TRBJ2-2; D is uncertain. V was clipped by 3 bases and J by 3 bases, with 11 bases between them. The CDR3 has 15 residues. CDR3: CASSFRQLDTGELFF. The CDR3 nucleotides are TGTGCCAGCAGTTTTCGGCAGCTTGACACCGGGGAGCTGTTTTTT.

The chain uses TRBV2 and TRBJ2-5, with D unresolved. Germline V lookup: CDR1 SNHLY, CDR2 FYNNEI. V lost 2 bases and J 9 bases, leaving 4 bases between the germline ends. CDR3 length equals 10 residues. The chain's CDR3 is CASSEISQYF. CDR3 nucleotides: TGTGCCAGCAGTGAAATCTCCCAGTACTTC. Based on the CDR3 plus reference TRBV2 and TRBJ2-5, the full variable domain is EPEVTQTPSHQVTQMGQEVILRCVPISNHLYFYWYRQILGQKVEFLVSFYNNEISEKSEIFDDQFSVERPDGSNFTLKIRSTKLEDSAMYFCASSEISQYFGPGTRLLVL.

As to this clonotype: It may be a read error: a sequence one base away is much more abundant. The chain carries TRBV12-3 or TRBV12-4 and TRBJ1-5; weak D call: TRBD1 (5 bases). The CDR3 contains 14 residues. The CDR3 nucleotides read TGTGCCAGCAGTCCTACGGACGGGGCACAGCCCCGGCATTTT. This encodes CASSPTDGAQPRHF.

This clonotype was detected ten times or more. The rearrangement uses TRBV12-3 or TRBV12-4 and TRBJ1-4; D is ambiguous. V was trimmed by 3 bases and J by 7 bases, leaving 12 bases between them. This CDR3 region has 14 residues. CDR3 residues: CASSLIGRSEKLFF. The CDR3 DNA reads as TGTGCCAGCAGTTTGATAGGGCGAAGTGAAAAACTGTTTTTT.

This clonotype was counted many times. V gene TRBV27 combines with J gene TRBJ1-3; TRBD1 matches at 8 bases. This CDR3 is 17 amino acids long. Per the germline V gene, CDR1 is MNHEY and CDR2 is SMNVEV (reference sequence). Losses at the gene ends were 5 bases for V and 0 bases for J; bases not matched to a gene: 9. The CDR3 region has the DNA TGTGCCAGCAGTCAGGGGGCAGGGCCTATCTCTGGAAACACCATATATTTT. Amino acid sequence: CASSQGAGPISGNTIYF.

The chain is built from TRBV7-3 and TRBJ1-6; D gene unclear. Germline V lookup: CDR1 SGHTA, CDR2 FQGTGA. The CDR3 has 13 amino acids. The ends were cut back, 3 bases at V and 5 bases at J, with 5 bases in the middle. The CDR3, as DNA: TGTGCCAGCAGCTTCCGGCATAATTCACCCCTCCACTTT. It encodes CASSFRHNSPLHF.

The CDR3 bases are TGCAGTGCTAGAGTATGGGGACTAGCGGGGTCCTACGAGCAGTACTTC. This encodes CSARVWGLAGSYEQYF. The chain employs TRBV20-1 and TRBJ2-7; 13 positions agree with TRBD2. Germline V gives CDR1 DFQATT, CDR2 SNEGSKA (reference sequence). Unmatched junction bases numbered 4, after V lost 1 base and J lost 1 base. There are 16 residues in the CDR3.

This clonotype came up many times. The genes are TRBV6-1 and TRBJ1-4; possible D gene TRBD1, 5 bases. The CDR3 covers 18 residues. CDR1 is MNHNS and CDR2 is SASEGT in the germline V gene. Trimming left V 3 bases short and J 8 bases short, with 25 bases between. The CDR3 DNA reads TGTGCCAGCAGTGAGAACCGGGACCCCGCCAATAGGGGCGAAAAACTGTTTTTT. It specifies CASSENRDPANRGEKLFF.

This clonotype has a count of ten or more. This sequence joins TRBV10-3 and TRBJ1-4; D is possibly TRBD1 (6 bases). Germline V gene data show CDR1 as ENHRY and CDR2 as SYGVKD. The CDR3 has 14 residues. With 2 bases removed from V and 5 bases from J, the gap between germline ends came to 9 bases. CDR3 region: CAISEDRLNEKLFF. The CDR3 nucleotides are TGTGCCATCAGTGAGGACAGGTTGAATGAAAAACTGTTTTTT.

This clonotype showed up just a few times. V usage is TRBV4-1 and J usage is TRBJ1-1, with D perhaps matching TRBD1 (5 bases). Germline V gene data show CDR1 as MGHRA and CDR2 as YSYEKL. With 4 bases removed from V and 4 bases from J, the gap between germline ends came to 16 bases. CDR3 length: 15 amino acids. The CDR3 DNA follows: TGCGCCAGCAGCCGGGGGGGACGGTGGGGCACTGAAGCTTTCTTT. It is translated as CASSRGGRWGTEAFF.

This clonotype was recorded a few times. The rearrangement links TRBV3-1 to TRBJ1-6; the D gene is possibly TRBD1 (6 bases). The germline gives CDR1 LGHDT, CDR2 YNNKEL (reference sequence). V was shortened by 1 base and J by 10 bases, with 17 bases between the two germline ends. The CDR3 is 16 amino acids. The CDR3 sequence: CASSQVYGQGRSPLHF. The CDR3 DNA is TGTGCCAGCAGCCAAGTATACGGGCAGGGGCGATCACCCCTCCACTTT.

This chain uses TRBV5-1 with TRBJ2-6; 8 nucleotides agree with TRBD2. Germline V gene lookup returns CDR1 SGHRS and CDR2 YFSETQ. The junction had 10 bases not matched to a gene; V was cut back by 5 bases and J by 3 bases. The CDR3 has 17 amino acids. DNA of the CDR3: TGCGCCAGCAGAGGTATGGGACTAGGTTTTGGGGCCAACGTCCTGACTTTC. Translation: CASRGMGLGFGANVLTF.

This clonotype appeared a few times. The rearrangement joins TRBV30 to TRBJ1-1; possibly TRBD1 for D (6 bases). The length of the CDR3 is 14 residues. The germline V and J ends were trimmed by 0 bases and 3 bases, with 11 bases remaining between them. The V gene's germline CDR1 is GTSNPN and CDR2 SVGIG (reference sequence). CDR3 DNA: TGTGCCTGGAGTGTACGGAGGGGGGACACTGAAGCTTTCTTT. It yields the protein CAWSVRRGDTEAFF.

This clonotype was counted between two and nine times. The V gene is TRBV11-3, the J gene TRBJ2-4, with 7 positions matching TRBD1. The germline V gene has CDR1 SGHNT and CDR2 YENEEA. The CDR3 sequence is 14 residues long. V lost 5 bases to trimming and J lost 3 bases; unmatched junction nucleotides: 4. The chain's CDR3 is CASSTRDSKNIQYF. In DNA, the CDR3 is TGTGCCAGCAGCACCCGGGACAGCAAAAACATTCAGTACTTC.

As for this clonotype: This likely comes from a read error, as the CDR3 has no conserved phenylalanine or tryptophan at its end. No DNA is shown, since the ends of the CDR3 on it are uncertain; the CDR3 is the one TCRdb lists. V usage is TRBV5-1 and J usage is TRBJ1-3; the table names TRBD1, a call not compared with the DNA. The CDR3 sequence runs 10 residues, both termini included. Germline loops: CDR1 SGHRS, CDR2 YFSETQ. CDR3 protein: CASSLNRTGV.

This clonotype was picked up many times. The chain joins TRBV2 to TRBJ2-2; 11 bases are shared with TRBD2. CDR3 length: 15 amino acids. J was trimmed by 6 bases and V by 5 bases; bases with no gene match: 5. Germline V lookup: CDR1 SNHLY, CDR2 FYNNEI. CDR3 DNA sequence: TGTGCCAGCAGTCCTAGCGGGAGGACGGCCGGGGAGCTGTTTTTT. The encoded protein is CASSPSGRTAGELFF.